This T cell receptor (beta chain) comes out of a study of shared clonotypes between healthy human individuals. This CDR3 region has 15 residues. V was shortened by 2 bases and J by 0 bases, with 11 bases between the two germline ends. Per germline, CDR1 MNHNS and CDR2 SASEGT. Study outcomes and limitations: Though the depth was large, rarefaction showed that sorted-subset sequencing was incomplete. Across subsets, estimated richness was generally greater for naive than for memory populations. The sharing of 4% to 5.5% of naive CD4 clonotypes was seen across a handful of donors. Sampling included only blood; tissue repertoires likely differ.

Generated by immunoSEQ multiplex PCR, the TCRdb table keeps only in-frame clones and is missing some. The table has millions of clones, roughly 91% seen once. As regards this clone: Its antigen remains unknown.

Naive CD8 cells comprised CD45RO-negative, CCR7-positively selected cells, excluding terminally differentiated effector memory CD45RA+ cells. Material for sequencing was naive CD8+ T cells from PBMCs. The chain recombines TRBV6-1 with TRBJ2-7; no reliable D call. The sequence was collected from a man aged 18 to 30 in good health. Some clones in this sample may be carry-over from other donors' samples. CDR3 loop: CASSEPTTGSYEQYF. CDR3 bases: TGTGCCAGCAGTGAACCTACGACTGGCTCCTACGAGCAGTACTTC.